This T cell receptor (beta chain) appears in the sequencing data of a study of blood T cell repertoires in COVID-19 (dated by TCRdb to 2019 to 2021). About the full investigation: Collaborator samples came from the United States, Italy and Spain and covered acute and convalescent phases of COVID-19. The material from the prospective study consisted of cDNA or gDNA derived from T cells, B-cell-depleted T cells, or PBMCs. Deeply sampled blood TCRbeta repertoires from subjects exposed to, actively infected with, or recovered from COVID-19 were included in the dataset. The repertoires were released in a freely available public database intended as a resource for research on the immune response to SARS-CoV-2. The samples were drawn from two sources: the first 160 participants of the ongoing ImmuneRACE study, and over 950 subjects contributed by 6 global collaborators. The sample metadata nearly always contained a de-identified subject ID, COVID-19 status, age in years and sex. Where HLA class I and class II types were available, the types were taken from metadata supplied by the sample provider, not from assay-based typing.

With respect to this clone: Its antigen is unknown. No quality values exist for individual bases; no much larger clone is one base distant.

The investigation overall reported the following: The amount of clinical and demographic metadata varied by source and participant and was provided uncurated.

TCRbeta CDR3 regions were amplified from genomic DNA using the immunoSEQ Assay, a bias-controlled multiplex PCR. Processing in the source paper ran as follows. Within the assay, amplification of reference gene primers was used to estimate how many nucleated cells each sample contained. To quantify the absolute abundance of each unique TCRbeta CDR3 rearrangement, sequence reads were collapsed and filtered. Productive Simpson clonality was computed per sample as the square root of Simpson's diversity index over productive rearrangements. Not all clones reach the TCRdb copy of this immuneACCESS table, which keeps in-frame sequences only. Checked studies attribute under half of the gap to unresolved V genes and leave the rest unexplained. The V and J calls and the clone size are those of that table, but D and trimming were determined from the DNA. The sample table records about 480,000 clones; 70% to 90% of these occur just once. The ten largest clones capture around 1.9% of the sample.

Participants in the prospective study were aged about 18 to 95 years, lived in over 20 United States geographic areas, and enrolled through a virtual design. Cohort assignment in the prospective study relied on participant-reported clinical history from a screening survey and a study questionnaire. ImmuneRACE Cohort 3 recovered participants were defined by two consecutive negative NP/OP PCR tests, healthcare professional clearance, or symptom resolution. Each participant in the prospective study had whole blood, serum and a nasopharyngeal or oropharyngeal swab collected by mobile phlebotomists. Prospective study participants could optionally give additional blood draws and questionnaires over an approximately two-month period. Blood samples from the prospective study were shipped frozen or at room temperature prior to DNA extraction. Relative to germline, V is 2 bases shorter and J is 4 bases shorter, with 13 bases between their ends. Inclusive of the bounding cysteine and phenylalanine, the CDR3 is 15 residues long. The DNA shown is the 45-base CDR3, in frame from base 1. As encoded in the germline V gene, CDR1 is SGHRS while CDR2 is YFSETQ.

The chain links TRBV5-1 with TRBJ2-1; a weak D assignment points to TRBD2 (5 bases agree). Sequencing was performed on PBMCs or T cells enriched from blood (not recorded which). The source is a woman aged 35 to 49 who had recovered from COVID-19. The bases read TGCGCCAGCAGCTTAGGCAGAGGGATGTACAATGAGCAGTTCTTC. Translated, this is CASSLGRGMYNEQFF.